This entry concerns a single TCR beta chain. These data originate in a study of blood T cell repertoires in COVID-19. Study summary: In each case, the material was cDNA or gDNA derived from T cells, B-cell-depleted T cells, or PBMCs.

CDR1 SGHVS and CDR2 FNYEAQ come from the germline V gene. The CDR3 is made up of 15 amino acids. V dropped 4 bases and J dropped 0; count of bases not matched to a gene: 3. Some clones are missing from TCRdb's copy, which holds only in-frame ones; the method was immunoSEQ multiplex PCR. The table lists some 250,000 clones, 91% of them singletons, with 0.95% to 1.5% in the top ten. The chain carries TRBV7-6 and TRBJ2-7; TRBD1 matches 10 bases. What was sequenced was PBMCs or T cells enriched from blood (not recorded which). This clonotype was obtained from a human donor in a cohort exposed to, infected with or recovered from COVID-19 (not recorded which). The donor label of this sample is uncertain. The CDR3 spells CASSSGQGTSYEQYF. The DNA for the CDR3 is TGTGCCAGCAGCTCGGGACAGGGGACCTCCTACGAGCAGTACTTC.